This T cell receptor (beta chain) was profiled in a study of blood T cell repertoires in COVID-19. About the study: COVID-19 samples from acute and convalescent phases originated in the United States, Italy and Spain. T cells, B-cell-depleted T cells, or PBMCs provided the cDNA or gDNA that served as material.

The length of the CDR3 is 16 residues. J gave up 2 bases and V 5 bases, and 5 bases lay outside the gene matches. The V gene's germline CDR1 is MNHEY and CDR2 SMNVEV (reference sequence). Profiling relied on immunoSEQ multiplex PCR, and the TCRdb table lists in-frame clones only, not all of them. The sample lists 90,000 to 130,000 clones; more than 75% were seen once. The sequence was obtained from a woman aged 45-59 years with acute or convalescent COVID-19. Sequencing was carried out using peripheral blood. This chain connects TRBV27 to TRBJ2-7; 14 bases line up with TRBD2. The DNA for the CDR3 is TGTGCCAGCAGTCACGGGACTAGCGGGGGCCCCTACGAGCAGTACTTC. This sequence encodes CASSHGTSGGPYEQYF.